This T cell receptor beta chain was sequenced in a study of T cell responses to AZD1222 COVID-19 vaccine. Looked up from germline, CDR1 is SGHTA and CDR2 is FQGNSA. V lost 1 base and J lost 1; bases outside the gene matches: 2. There are 15 residues in the CDR3. A word on this clone: Its specificity is not known.

The study's findings and limits: All repertoire sampling was performed exclusively after the peak T cell response.

Method: immunoSEQ multiplex PCR; TCRdb's copy keeps in-frame clones and lacks some. Here the sample spans approximately 150,000 clones, around 90% being singletons. The chain joins TRBV7-2 to TRBJ2-7; 9 bases match TRBD2. Specimen: peripheral blood, collected 28 days after the second AZD1222 dose. This TCR derives from an adult who received the AZD1222 COVID-19 vaccine. The CDR3 DNA is TGTGCCAGCAGCTTAGTGACTAGCGGATCCTACGAGCAGTACTTC. Protein sequence: CASSLVTSGSYEQYF.